A selection of T cell receptor beta chains follows, all from one sample in a study of blood T cells in healthy people across ages. TCRdb re-called the 5' RACE reads through MiXCR, storing one row per CDR3 protein. The table records 1.5 million to 1.8 million distinct CDR3 sequences, approximately 42% of them present only once. What was sequenced was blood. These receptors originate from a woman younger than 30 in good health. Both conserved end residues are part of each CDR3. D genes are given only for firm matches. Not every row has a clone size; where given, it reads once, few, many or a size class.

CDR3	DNA	V	J	D	size
CASSAGYNQPQHF	TGTGCCAGCAGCGCGGGGTACAATCAGCCCCAGCATTTT	TRBV6-2/TRBV6-3	TRBJ1-5	-	-
CASSEPRDKQYF	TGTGCCAGCAGTGAACCCAGGGACAAGCAGTACTTC	TRBV25-1	TRBJ2-7	-	once
CAGSLDSTDTQYF	TGTGCCGGCAGTTTAGACAGCACAGATACGCAGTATTTT	TRBV12-3/TRBV12-4	TRBJ2-3	-	-
CASSHDSGGQETQYF	TGTGCCAGCAGCCACGATAGCGGGGGACAAGAGACCCAGTACTTC	TRBV3-1	TRBJ2-5	TRBD2	-
CASSVDPSNTEAFF	TGTGCCAGCAGCGTAGACCCTTCGAACACTGAAGCTTTCTTT	TRBV9	TRBJ1-1	-	-
CASSSGTSGRREQFF	TGTGCCAGCAGTTCCGGGACTAGCGGGAGAAGGGAGCAGTTCTTC	TRBV6-5	TRBJ2-1	TRBD2	few
CASSFSGTHTDTQYF	TGTGCCAGCAGCTTTTCCGGGACCCACACAGATACGCAGTATTTT	TRBV11-2	TRBJ2-3	-	many
CASSLGFNYEQYF	TGTGCCAGCAGCTTAGGATTCAACTACGAGCAGTACTTC	TRBV7-8	TRBJ2-7	-	-
CATSDARDISEQYF	TGTGCCACCAGTGACGCCCGGGACATCAGTGAGCAGTACTTC	TRBV24-1	TRBJ2-7	-	-
CASSRGGVWNTEAFF	TGCGCCAGCAGCCGTGGGGGGGTGTGGAATACTGAAGCTTTCTTT	TRBV4-3	TRBJ1-1	-	-
CASSRLAGRADTQYF	TGTGCCAGCAGCCGACTAGCGGGAAGGGCAGATACGCAGTATTTT	TRBV7-9	TRBJ2-3	TRBD2	-
CASSVGAVTNSPLHF	TGTGCCAGCAGCGTCGGGGCAGTGACTAATTCACCCCTCCACTTT	TRBV11-2	TRBJ1-6	-	-
CASSVGQGGSETFF	TGTGCCAGCAGCGTAGGACAGGGAGGGAGTGAAACTTTCTTT	TRBV9	TRBJ1-1	TRBD1	-
CASSLIGQGVPVRAQYF	TGTGCCAGCAGCTTAATAGGACAGGGGGTGCCCGTTAGAGCGCAGTATTTT	TRBV7-2	TRBJ2-3	TRBD1	few
CASLSDRAGNEQYF	TGTGCCAGCTTGTCGGACAGGGCTGGTAATGAGCAGTACTTC	TRBV18	TRBJ2-5	TRBD1	-
CSASRVRRQGVNTEAFF	TGCAGTGCTAGCAGAGTGAGGAGACAGGGGGTTAACACTGAAGCTTTCTTT	TRBV20-1	TRBJ1-1	TRBD1	-
CSARVRPLAVVSTGTQYF	TGCAGTGCTAGAGTTCGTCCTTTGGCAGTAGTCTCCACGGGTACGCAGTATTTT	TRBV20-1	TRBJ2-3	-	few
CASSVGPLETQYF	TGTGCCAGCAGCGTAGGTCCGTTGGAGACCCAGTACTTC	TRBV7-2	TRBJ2-5	-	-
CAWGAPNTEAFF	TGTGCCTGGGGCGCCCCGAACACTGAAGCTTTCTTT	TRBV30	TRBJ1-1	-	-
CASSTRQTLSYNEQFF	TGTGCCAGCAGCACCCGACAGACCCTCTCCTACAATGAGCAGTTCTTC	TRBV9	TRBJ2-1	-	-
CASREATHGNEQFF	TGTGCCAGCAGGGAGGCTACCCACGGCAATGAGCAGTTCTTC	TRBV28	TRBJ2-1	-	few
CASRSPPHNEQFF	TGTGCCAGCAGGAGCCCCCCCCACAATGAGCAGTTCTTC	TRBV27	TRBJ2-1	-	few
CSARDRRTSNEQFF	TGCAGTGCTAGAGATAGGAGGACGTCAAATGAGCAGTTCTTC	TRBV20-1	TRBJ2-1	-	-
CASSVGRGPGTDTQYF	TGTGCCAGCAGCGTAGGTAGGGGACCCGGCACAGATACGCAGTATTTT	TRBV9	TRBJ2-3	-	-